These T cell receptor beta chains were read from a single sample in a study of blood T cell repertoires in COVID-19. Measured with immunoSEQ multiplex PCR; TCRdb has only the in-frame clones, and not every one. This sample yields 150,000 to 200,000 clones, of which around 86% are seen a single time; roughly 7% belongs to the top ten. The specimen sequenced was peripheral blood. These receptors originate from a woman older than 75 in a cohort sampled during active or convalescent COVID-19. Both conserved end residues are part of each CDR3. Each record gives: CDR3 protein, CDR3 DNA, clone size, J gene, D gene, V gene. A D gene is named only where the DNA matches it firmly. Expanded clones are given a class, and other clones once, few, many or no size at all.

cdr3_aa: CASSLSSSYNSPLHF
cdr3_nt: TGTGCCAGCAGCTTATCCTCCTCCTATAATTCACCCCTCCACTTT
clone_size: NA
j_call: TRBJ1-6
d_call: NA
v_call: TRBV7-9

cdr3_aa: CASSPGQGAPGELFF
cdr3_nt: TGTGCCAGCAGTCCGGGACAGGGGGCGCCCGGGGAGCTGTTTTTT
clone_size: NA
j_call: TRBJ2-2
d_call: TRBD1
v_call: TRBV6-5

cdr3_aa: CASSLVGTQGSDTQYF
cdr3_nt: TGTGCCAGCAGCTTGGTTGGGACCCAGGGGTCAGATACGCAGTATTTT
clone_size: NA
j_call: TRBJ2-3
d_call: NA
v_call: TRBV5-4

cdr3_aa: CASSPRDRVSYGYTF
cdr3_nt: TGTGCCAGCAGCCCCCGGGACAGGGTGTCCTATGGCTACACCTTC
clone_size: NA
j_call: TRBJ1-2
d_call: TRBD1
v_call: TRBV28

cdr3_aa: CAWGGQGIGTDTQYF
cdr3_nt: TGTGCCTGGGGGGGACAGGGTATAGGGACAGATACGCAGTATTTT
clone_size: NA
j_call: TRBJ2-3
d_call: TRBD1
v_call: TRBV30

cdr3_aa: CAWSVLRGNQPQHF
cdr3_nt: TGTGCCTGGAGTGTACTCAGGGGTAATCAGCCCCAGCATTTT
clone_size: NA
j_call: TRBJ1-5
d_call: NA
v_call: TRBV30

cdr3_aa: CASRGKLGLSLNYGYTF
cdr3_nt: TGTGCCAGCCGGGGGAAATTAGGGCTTAGTCTTAACTATGGCTACACCTTC
clone_size: NA
j_call: TRBJ1-2
d_call: NA
v_call: TRBV19

cdr3_aa: CASSQRRTSGIDEQFF
cdr3_nt: TGTGCCAGCAGTCAACGACGGACTAGCGGGATCGATGAGCAGTTCTTC
clone_size: once
j_call: TRBJ2-1
d_call: TRBD2
v_call: TRBV6-6

cdr3_aa: CAIGTSGYNEQFF
cdr3_nt: TGTGCCATCGGGACTAGCGGATACAATGAGCAGTTCTTC
clone_size: NA
j_call: TRBJ2-1
d_call: TRBD2
v_call: TRBV10-3

cdr3_aa: CASRRTSPETQYF
cdr3_nt: TGTGCCAGCAGGCGGACTAGCCCGGAGACCCAGTACTTC
clone_size: NA
j_call: TRBJ2-5
d_call: TRBD2
v_call: TRBV2

cdr3_aa: CASTAQSGLGELFF
cdr3_nt: TGTGCCAGCACCGCGCAATCGGGTCTGGGGGAGCTGTTTTTT
clone_size: NA
j_call: TRBJ2-2
d_call: NA
v_call: TRBV5-6

cdr3_aa: CASSYGLGPFGGYTF
cdr3_nt: TGTGCCAGTAGTTACGGATTGGGGCCCTTCGGTGGCTACACCTTC
clone_size: NA
j_call: TRBJ1-2
d_call: NA
v_call: TRBV19

cdr3_aa: CASSPPGAGGNQPQHF
cdr3_nt: TGTGCCAGCTCACCACCGGGGGCTGGTGGCAATCAGCCCCAGCATTTT
clone_size: NA
j_call: TRBJ1-5
d_call: NA
v_call: TRBV18

cdr3_aa: CASSPDRVVGTGELFF
cdr3_nt: TGTGCCAGCAGCCCGGACAGGGTGGTTGGCACCGGGGAGCTGTTTTTT
clone_size: NA
j_call: TRBJ2-2
d_call: TRBD1
v_call: TRBV6-6

cdr3_aa: CASSFIGGGPMNTEAFF
cdr3_nt: TGTGCCAGCAGTTTTATCGGCGGGGGGCCGATGAACACTGAAGCTTTCTTT
clone_size: NA
j_call: TRBJ1-1
d_call: NA
v_call: TRBV27

cdr3_aa: CASSLGPTQF
cdr3_nt: TGTGCCAGCTCACTGGGGCCCACACAATTT
clone_size: NA
j_call: TRBJ1-4
d_call: NA
v_call: TRBV18

cdr3_aa: CASSQGLAGVNTGELFF
cdr3_nt: TGTGCCAGCAGCCAAGGACTAGCGGGGGTTAACACCGGGGAGCTGTTTTTT
clone_size: NA
j_call: TRBJ2-2
d_call: TRBD2
v_call: TRBV3-1/TRBV3-2

cdr3_aa: CASSPTTGGHNSPLHF
cdr3_nt: TGTGCCAGCTCACCGACGACAGGGGGTCATAATTCACCCCTCCACTTT
clone_size: NA
j_call: TRBJ1-6
d_call: TRBD1
v_call: TRBV18

cdr3_aa: CASSSYRNTGELFF
cdr3_nt: TGTGCCAGCAGTAGTTACAGAAACACCGGGGAGCTGTTTTTT
clone_size: NA
j_call: TRBJ2-2
d_call: NA
v_call: TRBV27

cdr3_aa: CASSYRQGAWAKNIQYF
cdr3_nt: TGTGCCAGCAGCTATCGACAGGGGGCCTGGGCCAAAAACATTCAGTACTTC
clone_size: once
j_call: TRBJ2-4
d_call: TRBD1
v_call: TRBV5-6

cdr3_aa: CASSLGLMGQGAGQPQHF
cdr3_nt: TGTGCCAGCAGCTTAGGCCTAATGGGACAGGGGGCAGGTCAGCCCCAGCATTTT
clone_size: NA
j_call: TRBJ1-5
d_call: TRBD1
v_call: TRBV13

cdr3_aa: CASSPDRGWQFF
cdr3_nt: TGTGCCAGCAGCCCCGACCGGGGTTGGCAGTTCTTC
clone_size: NA
j_call: TRBJ2-1
d_call: NA
v_call: TRBV12-3/TRBV12-4

cdr3_aa: CASSGGQGGFWDTEAFF
cdr3_nt: TGTGCCAGCAGTGGGGGACAGGGGGGATTTTGGGACACTGAAGCTTTCTTT
clone_size: NA
j_call: TRBJ1-1
d_call: TRBD1
v_call: TRBV6-2/TRBV6-3

cdr3_aa: CASSIPGQGYEQYF
cdr3_nt: TGTGCCAGTAGTATTCCGGGACAGGGCTACGAGCAGTACTTC
clone_size: NA
j_call: TRBJ2-7
d_call: TRBD1
v_call: TRBV19

cdr3_aa: CAWSVQGGQNIQYF
cdr3_nt: TGTGCCTGGAGTGTACAGGGGGGACAAAACATTCAGTACTTC
clone_size: NA
j_call: TRBJ2-4
d_call: TRBD1
v_call: TRBV30

cdr3_aa: CASNRVLSSYNSPLHF
cdr3_nt: TGTGCCAGCAACAGGGTCCTAAGCTCCTATAATTCACCCCTCCACTTT
clone_size: NA
j_call: TRBJ1-6
d_call: NA
v_call: TRBV2

cdr3_aa: CASTPHGRTEAFF
cdr3_nt: TGTGCCAGCACTCCCCACGGTCGGACTGAAGCTTTCTTT
clone_size: NA
j_call: TRBJ1-1
d_call: NA
v_call: TRBV6-6

cdr3_aa: CASSRSLEQFF
cdr3_nt: TGTGCCAGCAGCCGGTCCCTAGAGCAGTTCTTC
clone_size: NA
j_call: TRBJ2-1
d_call: NA
v_call: TRBV14

cdr3_aa: CASRVGTENSPLHF
cdr3_nt: TGTGCCAGTAGGGTTGGGACAGAGAATTCACCCCTCCACTTT
clone_size: few
j_call: TRBJ1-6
d_call: TRBD1
v_call: TRBV19

cdr3_aa: CASSLFQQVNYGYTF
cdr3_nt: TGTGCCAGCAGCTTGTTCCAGCAGGTTAACTATGGCTACACCTTC
clone_size: NA
j_call: TRBJ1-2
d_call: NA
v_call: TRBV5-6

cdr3_aa: CASSAGQGSNQPQHF
cdr3_nt: TGTGCCAGCAGCGCAGGACAGGGAAGCAATCAGCCCCAGCATTTT
clone_size: NA
j_call: TRBJ1-5
d_call: TRBD1
v_call: TRBV11-2

cdr3_aa: CATATGTSPGELFF
cdr3_nt: TGTGCCACCGCGACCGGGACTAGCCCCGGGGAGCTGTTTTTT
clone_size: NA
j_call: TRBJ2-2
d_call: TRBD2
v_call: TRBV27

cdr3_aa: CASSFVDTGELFF
cdr3_nt: TGTGCCAGCAGCTTTGTAGACACCGGGGAGCTGTTTTTT
clone_size: NA
j_call: TRBJ2-2
d_call: NA
v_call: TRBV5-8

cdr3_aa: CASSPVWAISFNTEAFF
cdr3_nt: TGTGCCAGCAGTCCAGTGTGGGCTATCAGCTTCAACACTGAAGCTTTCTTT
clone_size: NA
j_call: TRBJ1-1
d_call: NA
v_call: TRBV6-6

cdr3_aa: CASSLGLTGRNTEAFF
cdr3_nt: TGTGCCAGCAGCTTAGGCCTGACAGGGAGGAACACTGAAGCTTTCTTT
clone_size: NA
j_call: TRBJ1-1
d_call: TRBD1
v_call: TRBV13

cdr3_aa: CASSPRDRGPNQPQHF
cdr3_nt: TGTGCCAGCAGCCCGCGGGACAGGGGGCCCAATCAGCCCCAGCATTTT
clone_size: NA
j_call: TRBJ1-5
d_call: TRBD1
v_call: TRBV7-2

cdr3_aa: CASSLLWTVDQPQHF
cdr3_nt: TGTGCCAGCAGCTTATTATGGACAGTTGATCAGCCCCAGCATTTT
clone_size: NA
j_call: TRBJ1-5
d_call: NA
v_call: TRBV7-8

cdr3_aa: CASSVWTGGTGNTIYF
cdr3_nt: TGTGCCAGCAGCGTTTGGACAGGGGGCACGGGAAACACCATATATTTT
clone_size: NA
j_call: TRBJ1-3
d_call: TRBD1
v_call: TRBV11-3

cdr3_aa: CASGGEGVSYNSPLHF
cdr3_nt: TGTGCCAGCGGGGGGGAAGGGGTCTCCTATAATTCACCCCTCCACTTT
clone_size: NA
j_call: TRBJ1-6
d_call: NA
v_call: TRBV7-2

cdr3_aa: CASSLTSSYNEQFF
cdr3_nt: TGTGCCAGCAGTTTAACGAGCTCCTACAATGAGCAGTTCTTC
clone_size: NA
j_call: TRBJ2-1
d_call: NA
v_call: TRBV27

cdr3_aa: CASSYRGQGNEKLFF
cdr3_nt: TGTGCCAGCAGTTACCGGGGACAGGGGAATGAAAAACTGTTTTTT
clone_size: once
j_call: TRBJ1-4
d_call: TRBD1
v_call: TRBV6-5

cdr3_aa: CAWLNNDSDYEQYF
cdr3_nt: TGTGCCTGGCTTAATAACGACAGCGACTACGAGCAGTACTTC
clone_size: few
j_call: TRBJ2-7
d_call: NA
v_call: TRBV30

cdr3_aa: CASRTLGGAFF
cdr3_nt: TGTGCCAGCAGGACACTTGGTGGAGCTTTCTTT
clone_size: NA
j_call: TRBJ1-1
d_call: NA
v_call: TRBV6-5

cdr3_aa: CASREGGTEAFF
cdr3_nt: TGCGCCAGCAGGGAGGGTGGGACTGAAGCTTTCTTT
clone_size: NA
j_call: TRBJ1-1
d_call: NA
v_call: TRBV5-1

cdr3_aa: CASSESGQGYGYTF
cdr3_nt: TGCGCCAGCAGTGAGTCAGGGCAGGGGTATGGCTACACCTTC
clone_size: NA
j_call: TRBJ1-2
d_call: NA
v_call: TRBV10-2

cdr3_aa: CASSQEGTSGGQYTDTQYF
cdr3_nt: TGTGCCAGCAGCCAAGAGGGGACTAGCGGGGGACAGTACACAGATACGCAGTATTTT
clone_size: NA
j_call: TRBJ2-3
d_call: TRBD2
v_call: TRBV3-1/TRBV3-2

cdr3_aa: CASSQELAYSYEQYF
cdr3_nt: TGCGCCAGCAGCCAAGAGTTAGCGTACTCCTACGAGCAGTACTTC
clone_size: NA
j_call: TRBJ2-7
d_call: NA
v_call: TRBV4-3

cdr3_aa: CASSPRGGSGNTIYF
cdr3_nt: TGTGCCAGCAGTCCTCGAGGTGGCTCTGGAAACACCATATATTTT
clone_size: NA
j_call: TRBJ1-3
d_call: NA
v_call: TRBV28

cdr3_aa: CASSQPGSQPQHF
cdr3_nt: TGTGCCAGCAGCCAACCGGGGTCACAGCCCCAGCATTTT
clone_size: NA
j_call: TRBJ1-5
d_call: NA
v_call: TRBV6-6

cdr3_aa: CASSPSGTGAPYEQFF
cdr3_nt: TGTGCCAGCAGCCCATCCGGGACAGGGGCCCCCTATGAGCAGTTCTTC
clone_size: once
j_call: TRBJ2-1
d_call: TRBD1
v_call: TRBV7-9

cdr3_aa: CASSLRTGGWTGELFF
cdr3_nt: TGTGCCAGCAGCTTGAGGACAGGGGGTTGGACCGGGGAGCTGTTTTTT
clone_size: NA
j_call: TRBJ2-2
d_call: TRBD1
v_call: TRBV5-4

cdr3_aa: CASNTKETQYF
cdr3_nt: TGTGCCAGCAACACGAAAGAGACCCAGTACTTC
clone_size: NA
j_call: TRBJ2-5
d_call: NA
v_call: TRBV7-8

cdr3_aa: CASSPYRGAGGEQFF
cdr3_nt: TGTGCCAGCAGCCCTTACCGCGGGGCCGGGGGTGAGCAGTTCTTC
clone_size: NA
j_call: TRBJ2-1
d_call: NA
v_call: TRBV16

cdr3_aa: CASSLRQASGNSPLHF
cdr3_nt: TGTGCCAGCAGCCTAAGACAGGCAAGTGGGAATTCACCCCTCCACTTT
clone_size: NA
j_call: TRBJ1-6
d_call: NA
v_call: TRBV3-1/TRBV3-2

cdr3_aa: CASSPSGTGRYNEQFF
cdr3_nt: TGCGCCAGCAGCCCTTCGGGGACAGGGAGGTACAATGAGCAGTTCTTC
clone_size: NA
j_call: TRBJ2-1
d_call: TRBD1
v_call: TRBV5-1

cdr3_aa: CASQLPGALNYGYTF
cdr3_nt: TGTGCCAGCCAACTCCCAGGGGCTCTCAACTATGGCTACACCTTC
clone_size: NA
j_call: TRBJ1-2
d_call: NA
v_call: TRBV28

cdr3_aa: CASSPGQGPDEQYF
cdr3_nt: TGTGCCAGCTCACCGGGACAGGGCCCCGACGAGCAGTACTTC
clone_size: NA
j_call: TRBJ2-7
d_call: TRBD1
v_call: TRBV18

cdr3_aa: CASSLFAWAQGSNQPQHF
cdr3_nt: TGTGCCAGCAGCTTATTTGCTTGGGCGCAGGGTAGCAATCAGCCCCAGCATTTT
clone_size: many
j_call: TRBJ1-5
d_call: NA
v_call: TRBV7-2

cdr3_aa: CASSIFTENNSPLHF
cdr3_nt: TGTGCCAGTAGTATTTTCACCGAGAATAATTCACCCCTCCACTTT
clone_size: NA
j_call: TRBJ1-6
d_call: NA
v_call: TRBV19